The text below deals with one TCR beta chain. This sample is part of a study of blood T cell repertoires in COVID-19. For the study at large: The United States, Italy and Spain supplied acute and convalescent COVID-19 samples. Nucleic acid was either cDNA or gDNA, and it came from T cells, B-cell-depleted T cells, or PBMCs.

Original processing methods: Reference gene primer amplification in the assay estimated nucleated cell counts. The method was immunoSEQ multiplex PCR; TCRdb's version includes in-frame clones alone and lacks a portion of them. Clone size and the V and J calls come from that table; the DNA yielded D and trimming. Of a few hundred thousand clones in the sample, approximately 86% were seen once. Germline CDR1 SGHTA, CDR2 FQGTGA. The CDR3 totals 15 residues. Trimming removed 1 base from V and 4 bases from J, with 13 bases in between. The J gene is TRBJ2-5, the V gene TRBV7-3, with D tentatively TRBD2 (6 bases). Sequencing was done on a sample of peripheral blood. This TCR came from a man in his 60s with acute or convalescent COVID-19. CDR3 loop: CASSLKGRGGETQYF. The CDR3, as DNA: TGTGCCAGCAGCTTAAAGGGGCGGGGTGGAGAGACCCAGTACTTC.